This T cell receptor beta chain was found in a study of cytomegalovirus exposure and HLA in healthy donors. There are a few counts of this clone. Its antigen is unidentified. Vbeta (60) and Jbeta (13) primers were used in the PCR. TCRdb's copy holds only in-frame clones and misses some; the assay was immunoSEQ multiplex PCR. The profile shows some 150,000 clones, 65% to 90% of them singletons. Overall study results and limits: Rarity marked most TCR sequences, yet some public TCRs occurred in many donors.

V was pared by 5 bases and J by 3 bases, with 8 bases of the junction left unmatched. Germline assignment: CDR1 SGHVS and CDR2 FQNEAQ. This CDR3 has 15 residues. V gene TRBV7-8 combines with J gene TRBJ2-7; 9 positions agree with TRBD1. Sequenced material: PBMCs. This receptor was obtained from a woman aged 45-65 years in good health and CMV-seropositive. The CDR3 region has the DNA TGTGCCAGCAGCACCCGGGACAGGGCCTACTACGAGCAGTACTTC. Amino acid sequence: CASSTRDRAYYEQYF.